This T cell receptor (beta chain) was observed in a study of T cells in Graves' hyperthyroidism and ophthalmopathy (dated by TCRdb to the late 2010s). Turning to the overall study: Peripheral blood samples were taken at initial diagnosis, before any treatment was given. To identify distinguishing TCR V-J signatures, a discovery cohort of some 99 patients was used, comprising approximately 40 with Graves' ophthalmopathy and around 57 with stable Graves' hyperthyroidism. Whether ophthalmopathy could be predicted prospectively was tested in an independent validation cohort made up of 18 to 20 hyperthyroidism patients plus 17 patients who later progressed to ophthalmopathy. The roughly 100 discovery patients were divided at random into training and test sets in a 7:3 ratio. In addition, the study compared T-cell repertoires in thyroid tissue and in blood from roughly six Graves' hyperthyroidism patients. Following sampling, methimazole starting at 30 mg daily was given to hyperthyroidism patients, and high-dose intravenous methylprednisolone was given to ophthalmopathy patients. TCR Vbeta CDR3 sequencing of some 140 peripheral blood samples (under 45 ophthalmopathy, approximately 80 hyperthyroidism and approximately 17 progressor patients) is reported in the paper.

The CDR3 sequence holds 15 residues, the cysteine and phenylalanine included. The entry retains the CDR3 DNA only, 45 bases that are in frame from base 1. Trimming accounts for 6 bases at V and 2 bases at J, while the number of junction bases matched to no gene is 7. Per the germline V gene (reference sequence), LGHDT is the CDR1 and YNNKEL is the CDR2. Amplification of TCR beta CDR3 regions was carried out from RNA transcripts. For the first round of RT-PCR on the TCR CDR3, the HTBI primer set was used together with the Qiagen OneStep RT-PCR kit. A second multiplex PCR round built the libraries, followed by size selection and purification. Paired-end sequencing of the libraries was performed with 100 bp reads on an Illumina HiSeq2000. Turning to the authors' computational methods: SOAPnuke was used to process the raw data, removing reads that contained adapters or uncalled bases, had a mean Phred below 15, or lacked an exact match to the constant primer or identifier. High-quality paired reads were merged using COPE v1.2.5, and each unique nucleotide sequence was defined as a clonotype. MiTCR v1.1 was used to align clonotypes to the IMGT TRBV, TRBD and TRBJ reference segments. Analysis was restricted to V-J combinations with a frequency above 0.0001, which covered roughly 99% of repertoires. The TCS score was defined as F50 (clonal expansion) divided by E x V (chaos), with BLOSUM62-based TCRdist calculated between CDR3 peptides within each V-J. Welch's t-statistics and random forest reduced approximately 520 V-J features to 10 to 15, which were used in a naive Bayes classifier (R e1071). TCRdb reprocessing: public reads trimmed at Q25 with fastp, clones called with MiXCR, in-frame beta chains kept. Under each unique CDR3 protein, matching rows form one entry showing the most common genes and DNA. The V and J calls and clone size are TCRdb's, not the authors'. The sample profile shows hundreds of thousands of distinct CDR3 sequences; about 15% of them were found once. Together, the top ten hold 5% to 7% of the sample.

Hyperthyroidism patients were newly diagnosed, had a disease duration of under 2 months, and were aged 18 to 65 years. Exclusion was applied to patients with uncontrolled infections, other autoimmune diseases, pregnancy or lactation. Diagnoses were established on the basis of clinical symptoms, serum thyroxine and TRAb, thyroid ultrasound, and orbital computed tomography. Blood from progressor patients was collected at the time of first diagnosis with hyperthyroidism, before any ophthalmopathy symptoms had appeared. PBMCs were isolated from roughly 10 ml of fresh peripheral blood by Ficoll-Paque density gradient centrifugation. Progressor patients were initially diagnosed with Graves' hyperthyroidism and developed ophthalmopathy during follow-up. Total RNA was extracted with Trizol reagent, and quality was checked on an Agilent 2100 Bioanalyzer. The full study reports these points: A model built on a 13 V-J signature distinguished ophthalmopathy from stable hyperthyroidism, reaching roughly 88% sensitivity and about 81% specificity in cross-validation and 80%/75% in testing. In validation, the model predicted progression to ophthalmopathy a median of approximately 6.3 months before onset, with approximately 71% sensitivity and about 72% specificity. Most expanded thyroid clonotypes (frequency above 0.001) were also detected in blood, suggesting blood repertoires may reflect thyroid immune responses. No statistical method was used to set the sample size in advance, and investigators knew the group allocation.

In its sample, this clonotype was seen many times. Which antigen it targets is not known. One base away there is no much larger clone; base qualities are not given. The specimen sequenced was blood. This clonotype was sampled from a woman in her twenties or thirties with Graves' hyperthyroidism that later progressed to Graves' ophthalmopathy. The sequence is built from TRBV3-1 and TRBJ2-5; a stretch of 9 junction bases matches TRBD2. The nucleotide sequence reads TGTGCCAGCAGTGCGGGACTAGCCACACAAGAGACCCAGTACTTC. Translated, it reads CASSAGLATQETQYF.